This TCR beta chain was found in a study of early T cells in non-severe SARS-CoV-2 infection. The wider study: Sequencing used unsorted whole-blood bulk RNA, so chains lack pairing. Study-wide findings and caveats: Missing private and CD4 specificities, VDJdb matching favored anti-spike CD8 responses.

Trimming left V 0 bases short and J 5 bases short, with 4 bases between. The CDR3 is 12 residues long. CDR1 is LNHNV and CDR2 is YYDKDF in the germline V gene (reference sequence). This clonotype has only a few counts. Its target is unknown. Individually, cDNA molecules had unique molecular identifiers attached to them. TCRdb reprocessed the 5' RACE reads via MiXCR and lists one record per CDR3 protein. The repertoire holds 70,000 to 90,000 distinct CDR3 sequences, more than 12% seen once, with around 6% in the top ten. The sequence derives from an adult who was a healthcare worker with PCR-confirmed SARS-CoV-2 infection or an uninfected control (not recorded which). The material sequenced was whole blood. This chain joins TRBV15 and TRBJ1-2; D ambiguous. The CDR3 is CATSRDAYGYTF. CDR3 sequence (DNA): TGTGCCACCAGCAGAGACGCTTATGGCTACACCTTC.